Here is one TCR beta chain with its context. The sample is drawn from a study of radiation and T cells in renal cell carcinoma. Profiled with immunoSEQ multiplex PCR; TCRdb holds only in-frame clones, not every one. Of approximately 61,000 clones in the sample, roughly four fifths were seen once. Trimming removed 8 bases at V and 3 bases at J, with 16 bases between. Germline V gene data show CDR1 as WSHSY and CDR2 as SAAADI. This CDR3 region has 14 residues. As to time point: blood 2 weeks post-SBRT. Described treatment: 15 Gy SBRT to primary tumor, nephrectomy 4 weeks later. The patient's renal cell carcinoma had clear cell pathology.

Here the sequenced sample was blood, taken from a patient whose treatment included radiotherapy and nephrectomy. The receptor's source is a man aged 60 to 75 with renal cell carcinoma. The J gene is TRBJ1-2, the V gene TRBV10-2; weak D call: TRBD1 (5 bases). CDR3 amino acids: CASFKGEGDYGYTF. In DNA form, the CDR3 reads TGCGCCAGCTTCAAAGGGGAGGGAGACTATGGCTACACCTTC.